This T cell receptor (beta chain) stems from a study of cytomegalovirus exposure and HLA in healthy donors. Whole-study findings and limits: Presence/absence analysis assumed near-uniform sequencing depth across donors. TCR beta V segments were, for the most part, productive about 87% or about 30% of the time in an earlier analysis.

The PCR contained 60 Vbeta and 13 Jbeta primers. Libraries were prepared by immunoSEQ multiplex PCR; TCRdb keeps only in-frame clonotypes and omits some of them. Of 60,000 to 65,000 clones listed, about 75% are singletons. Germline V gives CDR1 SEHNR, CDR2 FQNEAQ (reference sequence). The CDR3 is made up of 11 amino acids. The V and J ends lost 9 bases and 5 bases, in that order; junction bases with no gene match: 4. This clone appeared a few times. Its antigen is not identified. This chain connects TRBV7-9 to TRBJ2-7; the match to TRBD2 covers 7 bases. The clonotype comes from a woman aged 40 to 50 in good health and CMV-seropositive. The source material was PBMCs. The CDR3 DNA sequence: TGTGCCAGTGGGGGGGTGGACGAGCAGTACTTC. It specifies CASGGVDEQYF.